What follows are 28 T cell receptor beta chains derived from one specimen sequenced in a study of blood T cell repertoires in COVID-19. TCRdb keeps only in-frame clones here, not all; method: immunoSEQ multiplex PCR. Counted here are 95,000 to 110,000 clones, about 87% occurring once; the ten biggest clones make up 10% to 15%. Sequencing input: peripheral blood. Source of these receptors: a human donor in a cohort sampled during active or convalescent COVID-19.

The V call is TRBV3-1 (or the pseudogene TRBV3-2), the J call TRBJ1-2; tentatively, D is TRBD1 (6 bases). The CDR3 extends over 14 amino acids. Germline lookup yields CDR1 LGHDT and CDR2 YNNKEL (reference sequence). V lost 4 bases and J 8 bases, leaving 17 bases between the germline ends. The CDR3 loop reads CASSPTGRARGYTF. For the CDR3, the DNA is TGTGCCAGCAGCCCGACAGGAAGGGCAAGAGGCTACACCTTC.

The chain uses TRBV6-1 and TRBJ1-1, with D possibly being TRBD1 (6 bases). V gave up 3 bases and J gave up 4 bases, with 15 bases separating them. Germline V gives CDR1 MNHNS, CDR2 SASEGT. This CDR3 is built from 15 residues. This CDR3 is CASSELSGALTEAFF. CDR3 nucleotide sequence: TGTGCCAGCAGTGAGTTGTCAGGGGCCCTCACTGAAGCTTTCTTT.

The V and J genes are TRBV28 and TRBJ1-2, with 9 bases matching TRBD1. The V gene end was trimmed by 6 bases and the J gene end by 4 bases; junction bases not matched to a gene: 6. This CDR3 is 14 amino acids long. Germline CDR1 reads MDHEN; CDR2 reads SYDVKM. The CDR3 reads CASRPTGGAYGYTF. Written as DNA, the CDR3 is TGTGCCAGCAGGCCGACAGGGGGTGCCTATGGCTACACCTTC.

This clone turned up a few times. CDR3 loop: CASSPRDRSYGYTF. DNA of the CDR3: TGCGCCAGCAGCCCCCGGGACAGGAGCTATGGCTACACCTTC. The genes are TRBV5-1 and TRBJ1-2, with 8 positions matching TRBD1. CDR3 length: 14 amino acids. The V segment lost 4 bases and the J segment 4 bases; nucleotides outside the gene matches: 6. Germline assignment: CDR1 SGHRS and CDR2 YFSETQ.

V is TRBV7-9 and J is TRBJ1-1, with 9 bases aligning to TRBD1. Trimming at V came to 4 bases and at J to 3 bases, leaving 9 bases not matched to a gene. This CDR3 contains 16 residues. The germline CDR1 and CDR2 sequences are SEHNR and FQNEAQ (reference sequence). The CDR3 sequence: CASSSYTGGVDTEAFF. DNA of the CDR3: TGTGCCAGCAGCTCTTACACAGGGGGCGTCGACACTGAAGCTTTCTTT.

The chain joins TRBV3-1 (or the pseudogene TRBV3-2) to TRBJ2-7; perhaps TRBD2 as D (5 bases). Trimming shortened V by 2 bases and J by 7 bases, and 12 bases separated the two germline ends. In germline, CDR1 is LGHDT, CDR2 YNNKEL (reference sequence). The CDR3 is 13 amino acids. CDR3 residues: CASSQTIRLEQYF. The CDR3 DNA is TGTGCCAGCAGCCAAACTATCCGACTAGAGCAGTACTTC.

This clone was recorded once. The chain uses TRBV11-3 and TRBJ1-1, with unresolved D. This CDR3 region has 13 residues. Trimming cost V 1 base and J 3 bases, with 6 bases left between them. Germline values: CDR1 SGHNT, CDR2 YENEEA. Written as DNA, the CDR3 is TGTGCCAGCAGCTTAGCGAGAGACACTGAAGCTTTCTTT. Protein sequence: CASSLARDTEAFF.

This chain uses TRBV7-9 with TRBJ1-3; tentatively, D is TRBD1 (5 bases). CDR1 is SEHNR and CDR2 is FQNEAQ in the germline V gene (reference sequence). This CDR3 region has 17 residues. Trimming took 1 base from V and 0 from J, leaving 13 bases between them. Here the CDR3 DNA reads TGTGCCAGCAGCTTAGGGTGGGGCTTCCTCTCTGGAAACACCATATATTTT. Amino acid sequence: CASSLGWGFLSGNTIYF.

A single count supports this clone. The J gene is TRBJ1-3, the V gene TRBV14, with 7 bases identical to TRBD1. Trimming removed 3 bases from V and 0 bases from J; junction bases left unmatched: 2. Germline V gene data show CDR1 as SGHDN and CDR2 as FVKESK. This CDR3 contains 15 residues. DNA of the CDR3: TGTGCCAGCAGCCAGGGACAGTTCTCTGGAAACACCATATATTTT. Translated, it gives CASSQGQFSGNTIYF.

The chain is built from TRBV6-5 and TRBJ1-6; D uncertain. V was clipped by 2 bases and J by 7 bases, with 12 bases between them. The CDR3 loop spans 15 amino acids. Germline V gene lookup returns CDR1 MNHEY and CDR2 SVGAGI. The CDR3 here is CASSYGMGGNSPLHF. CDR3 coding DNA: TGTGCCAGCAGTTACGGGATGGGCGGGAATTCACCCCTCCACTTT.

Here the CDR3 reads CATSQDRDYYEQYF. The CDR3 DNA reads as TGTGCCACCAGCCAGGACAGGGACTACTACGAGCAGTACTTC. The rearrangement links TRBV15 to TRBJ2-7; possible D gene TRBD1, 8 bases. CDR1 and CDR2 (germline): LNHNV, YYDKDF (reference sequence). Trimming left V 5 bases short and J 3 bases short, with 14 bases between. This CDR3 has 14 amino acids. The variable domain in full, with the rest retrieved from reference TRBV15 and TRBJ2-7, is DAMVIQNPRYQVTQFGKPVTLSCSQTLNHNVMYWYQQKSSQAPKLLFHYYDKDFNNEADTPDNFQSRRPNTSFCFLDIRSPGLGDTAMYLCATSQDRDYYEQYFGPGTRLTVT.

The chain combines TRBV29-1 with TRBJ1-4; no clear D. Per the germline V gene, CDR1 is SQVTM and CDR2 is ANQGSEA. This CDR3 region has 13 residues. V lost 4 bases, J lost 3 bases, and 9 bases lay in between. The CDR3 region has the DNA TGCAGCGTTGGACACAGTTCTAATGAAAAACTGTTTTTT. It codes for CSVGHSSNEKLFF.

The chain joins TRBV10-1 to TRBJ2-2, with 8 bases lining up with TRBD2. V lost 3 bases to trimming and J lost 2 bases; unmatched junction nucleotides: 5. CDR1 and CDR2 from the germline V gene are WNHNN and SYGVQD (reference sequence). CDR3 length equals 16 residues. CDR3 DNA: TGCGCCAGCAGTGATTCGGGGGGGCACAACACCGGGGAGCTGTTTTTT. Protein sequence: CASSDSGGHNTGELFF.

This clone was found once. The chain carries TRBV2 and TRBJ2-5; D call uncertain. V lost 1 base, J lost 7 bases, and 13 bases lay in between. The CDR3 covers 14 residues. The germline CDR1 and CDR2 sequences are SNHLY and FYNNEI. The CDR3 loop is CASSEGPTGWTQYF. The CDR3 nucleotides read TGTGCCAGCAGTGAAGGTCCGACCGGGTGGACCCAGTACTTC.

There are a few counts of this clone. The rearrangement joins TRBV7-9 to TRBJ1-5; no clear D. The germline V gene encodes CDR1 SEHNR and CDR2 FQNEAQ (reference sequence). The CDR3 spans 13 residues. V was pared by 2 bases and J by 7 bases, with 9 bases between. The CDR3 DNA sequence: TGTGCCAGCAGCTTAATGGCGGAACAGCCCCAGCATTTT. Residues: CASSLMAEQPQHF.

There are a few counts of this clone. The gene calls are TRBV28 and TRBJ1-5; 8 nucleotides align to TRBD1. Germline values: CDR1 MDHEN, CDR2 SYDVKM. The CDR3 sequence is 17 residues long. Unmatched junction bases numbered 11, after V lost 5 bases and J lost 2 bases. The CDR3 loop is CASSTDRVQVGNQPQHF. CDR3 DNA: TGTGCCAGCAGTACGGACAGGGTTCAGGTTGGCAATCAGCCCCAGCATTTT.

V is TRBV10-2 and J is TRBJ2-7; TRBD2 agrees at 7 bases. The CDR3 spans 15 residues. With V trimmed by 7 bases and J by 0 bases, 9 bases remained unmatched. The germline gives CDR1 WSHSY, CDR2 SAAADI. The CDR3 is CASKYTGTTSYEQYF. The CDR3 region has the DNA TGCGCCAGCAAATATACCGGGACTACCTCCTACGAGCAGTACTTC.

The rearrangement links TRBV7-9 to TRBJ2-5, with 11 bases aligning to TRBD1. Trimming removed 5 bases from V and 5 bases from J; junction bases left unmatched: 7. The CDR3 is made up of 15 amino acids. Germline V gene data show CDR1 as SEHNR and CDR2 as FQNEAQ (reference sequence). The CDR3 DNA follows: TGTGCCAGCAGCCCCGGGACAGGGGGTTGGGAGACCCAGTACTTC. This gives the protein CASSPGTGGWETQYF.

This clone was seen just once. The chain joins TRBV6-5 to TRBJ1-5; D uncertain. V was cut by 9 bases and J by 6 bases, with 18 bases left in between. CDR3 length: 14 residues. Germline V gives CDR1 MNHEY, CDR2 SVGAGI. CDR3 in amino acids: CARPPLRAGQPQHF. The DNA for the CDR3 is TGTGCCAGACCCCCGTTGAGGGCGGGTCAGCCCCAGCATTTT.

This chain joins TRBV30 and TRBJ1-1, with 7 positions matching TRBD1. Germline lookup yields CDR1 GTSNPN and CDR2 SVGIG (reference sequence). The CDR3 extends over 15 amino acids. J lost 1 base, V lost 2 bases, and 7 bases had no gene match. The CDR3 coding sequence is TGTGCCTGGAGTTTGACAGGGAGAAGGAACACTGAAGCTTTCTTT. Translating gives CAWSLTGRRNTEAFF.

This clone was recorded only once. The V and J genes are TRBV9 and TRBJ1-3; no clear D. V was pared by 4 bases and J by 0 bases, with 20 bases between. The CDR3 spans 18 residues. Germline CDR1 and CDR2: SGDLS and YYNGEE. This chain's CDR3 is CASSRRGSGSSSGNTIYF. Written as DNA, the CDR3 is TGTGCCAGCAGCCGTCGGGGTTCAGGTAGCTCCTCTGGAAACACCATATATTTT.

Of note for this clone: The same CDR3 is also encoded by other DNA sequences in this sample. The J gene is TRBJ2-1, the V gene TRBV9, with TRBD1 matching 9 bases. V lost 2 bases, J lost 3 bases, and 3 bases stayed unmatched. In germline, CDR1 is SGDLS, CDR2 YYNGEE. The CDR3 totals 15 residues. CDR3 in DNA: TGTGCCAGCAGCGTTGGGACAGGGCGCTACAATGAGCAGTTCTTC. Protein sequence: CASSVGTGRYNEQFF.

This clone was picked up one time. The chain couples TRBV6-2 or TRBV6-3 to TRBJ1-2; D ambiguous. Per the germline V gene, CDR1 is MNHEY and CDR2 is SVGEGT. Trimming left V 5 bases short and J 4 bases short, with 14 bases between. This CDR3 has 14 residues. CDR3 amino acids: CASSTHSQLYGYTF. The CDR3 coding sequence is TGTGCCAGCAGTACCCACAGCCAACTCTATGGCTACACCTTC.

The V and J genes are TRBV28 and TRBJ1-5, with unresolved D. The CDR3 sequence is 15 residues long. V was pared by 5 bases and J by 0 bases, with 11 bases between. Germline CDR1 and CDR2: MDHEN and SYDVKM. In DNA, the CDR3 is TGTGCCAGCAGTCAAATCGGGAATAGCAATCAGCCCCAGCATTTT. It specifies CASSQIGNSNQPQHF.

The chain carries TRBV9 and TRBJ2-1, with 7 bases that match TRBD2. V shed 3 bases, J shed 2 bases, and the junction held 2 bases outside the gene matches. This CDR3 region has 14 residues. Germline CDR1 and CDR2: SGDLS and YYNGEE. CDR3 sequence: CASSARGAYNEQFF. In DNA form, the CDR3 reads TGTGCCAGCAGCGCCCGGGGGGCCTACAATGAGCAGTTCTTC.

The gene calls are TRBV9 and TRBJ2-1, with 8 positions matching TRBD1. CDR3 length equals 15 residues. The germline V gene has CDR1 SGDLS and CDR2 YYNGEE. J gave up 7 bases and V 0 bases, and 6 bases lay outside the gene matches. The CDR3 DNA reads as TGTGCCAGCAGCGTAGGGGGGACAGGTGAGAATGAGCAGTTCTTC. This encodes CASSVGGTGENEQFF.

The chain combines TRBV10-1 with TRBJ1-5; unclear D gene. The CDR3 totals 13 residues. The V gene lost 6 bases and the J gene lost 4 bases, with 10 bases spanning the gap. Germline CDR1 WNHNN, CDR2 SYGVQD (reference sequence). For the CDR3, the DNA is TGCGCCAGCAGCAACGACTCGAATCAGCCCCAGCATTTT. Translated, it gives CASSNDSNQPQHF.

This clone was recorded only once. J is TRBJ2-7 and V is TRBV29-1, with 12 bases aligning to TRBD2. This CDR3 contains 13 residues. Germline loops: CDR1 SQVTM, CDR2 ANQGSEA. V was clipped by 0 bases and J by 7 bases; unmatched bases: 1. The DNA of the CDR3 is TGCAGCGTTGAAGAACTAGCGGGGGGTGAGCAGTACTTC. The encoded protein is CSVEELAGGEQYF.